These 2 T cell receptor beta chains were sequenced from one sample in a study of technical replicates of blood from a handful of donors. Data came from immunoSEQ multiplex PCR; TCRdb stores just in-frame clones and leaves some out. The data show approximately 15,000 clones, with less than 90% seen just once and around 12% held by the top ten. The sample comprised PBMCs. Receptors originate from a human donor in good health.

The V and J genes are TRBV7-9 and TRBJ2-1, with 8 bases matching TRBD2. The length of the CDR3 is 17 residues. Per the germline V gene, CDR1 is SEHNR and CDR2 is FQNEAQ (reference sequence). With V trimmed by 0 bases and J by 6 bases, 10 bases remained unmatched. The CDR3 bases are TGTGCCAGCAGCTTAGCTACTAGCGGCCTAGCTCGCAATGAGCAGTTCTTC. Amino acid sequence: CASSLATSGLARNEQFF.

The CDR3 DNA follows: TGTGCCAGCAGTACAGGGGGCCACGGGGAGCTGTTTTTT. It is translated as CASSTGGHGELFF. The chain uses TRBV28 and TRBJ2-2; the match to TRBD1 covers 9 bases. CDR3 length: 13 residues. CDR1 and CDR2 (germline): MDHEN, SYDVKM. V was pared by 5 bases and J by 7 bases, with 2 bases of the junction left unmatched.